This T cell receptor (beta chain) originates from a study of blood T cell repertoires in COVID-19. The assay was immunoSEQ multiplex PCR, and TCRdb's table has in-frame clones only and misses some. Of 200,000 or so clones in the sample, less than 90% are singletons; the top ten hold around 6.1%. This CDR3 has 13 amino acids. Germline CDR1 and CDR2: MNHEY and SVGAGI. The V gene lost 6 bases and the J gene lost 5 bases, with 13 bases spanning the gap. This chain links TRBV6-5 with TRBJ1-1, with a weak D call TRBD1 (5 bases). This TCR came from a woman aged 40 to 55 with acute or convalescent COVID-19. Sequenced material: peripheral blood. CDR3 region: CASRTDSRTEAFF. The DNA for the CDR3 is TGTGCCAGCAGGACAGACAGTCGGACTGAAGCTTTCTTT.